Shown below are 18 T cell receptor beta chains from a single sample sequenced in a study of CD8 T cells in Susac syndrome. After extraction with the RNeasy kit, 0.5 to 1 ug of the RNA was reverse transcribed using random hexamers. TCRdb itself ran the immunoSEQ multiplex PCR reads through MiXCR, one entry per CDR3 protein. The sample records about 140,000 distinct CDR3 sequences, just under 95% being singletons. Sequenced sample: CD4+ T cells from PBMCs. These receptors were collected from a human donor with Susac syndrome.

In nucleotides, the CDR3 is TGCAGTGCTCGAGGGGGCGCCGAAAACATTCAGTACTTC. Translating it yields CSARGGAENIQYF. The chain links TRBV20-1 to TRBJ2-4, with 7 bases identical to TRBD1. The J segment lost 5 bases and the V segment lost 5 bases, leaving 6 bases of the junction unmatched. CDR3 length: 13 amino acids. Germline V CDR1 and CDR2: DFQATT, SNEGSKA (reference sequence).

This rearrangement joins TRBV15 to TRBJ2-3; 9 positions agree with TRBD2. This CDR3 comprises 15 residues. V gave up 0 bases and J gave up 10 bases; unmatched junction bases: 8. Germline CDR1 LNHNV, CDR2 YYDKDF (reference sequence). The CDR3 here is CATSRDRGAGGPQYF. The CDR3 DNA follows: TGTGCCACCAGCAGAGATCGAGGGGCGGGGGGGCCGCAGTATTTT.

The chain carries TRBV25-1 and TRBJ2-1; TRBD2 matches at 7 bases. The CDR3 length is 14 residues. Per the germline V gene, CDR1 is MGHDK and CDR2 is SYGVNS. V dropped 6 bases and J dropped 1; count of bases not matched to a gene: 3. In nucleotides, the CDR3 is TGTGCCAGCAGACTAGCGAGTTCCTACAATGAGCAGTTCTTC. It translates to CASRLASSYNEQFF.

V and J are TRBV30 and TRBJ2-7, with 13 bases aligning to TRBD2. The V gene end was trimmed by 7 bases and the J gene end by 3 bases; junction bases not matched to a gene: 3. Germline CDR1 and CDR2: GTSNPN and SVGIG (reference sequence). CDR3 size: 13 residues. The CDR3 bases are TGTGCCTCAAGGACTAGCGGGGGCTACGAGCAGTACTTC. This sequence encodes CASRTSGGYEQYF.

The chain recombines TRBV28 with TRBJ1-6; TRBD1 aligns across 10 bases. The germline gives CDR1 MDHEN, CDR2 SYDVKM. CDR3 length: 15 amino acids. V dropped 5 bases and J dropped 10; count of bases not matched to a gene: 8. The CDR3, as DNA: TGTGCCAGCAGTCCCCGGGACAGGGGAGCCTCACCCCTCCACTTT. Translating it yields CASSPRDRGASPLHF.

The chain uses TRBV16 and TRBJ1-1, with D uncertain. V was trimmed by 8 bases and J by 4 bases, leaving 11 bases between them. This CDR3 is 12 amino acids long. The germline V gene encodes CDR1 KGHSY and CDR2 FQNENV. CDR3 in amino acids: CASGLGGTEAFF. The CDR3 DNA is TGTGCCAGCGGGCTAGGCGGCACTGAAGCTTTCTTT.

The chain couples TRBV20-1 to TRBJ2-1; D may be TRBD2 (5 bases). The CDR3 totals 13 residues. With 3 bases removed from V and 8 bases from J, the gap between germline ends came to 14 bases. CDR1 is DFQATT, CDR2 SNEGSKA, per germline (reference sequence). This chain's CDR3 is CSASSGSLDEQFF. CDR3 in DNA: TGCAGTGCTAGCTCGGGGTCATTGGATGAGCAGTTCTTC.

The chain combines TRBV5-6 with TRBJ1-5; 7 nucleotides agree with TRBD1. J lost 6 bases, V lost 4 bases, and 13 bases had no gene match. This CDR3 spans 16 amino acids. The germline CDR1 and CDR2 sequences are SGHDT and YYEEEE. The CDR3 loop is CASSLTIDRVGQPQHF. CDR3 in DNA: TGTGCCAGCAGCCTGACCATAGACAGGGTTGGTCAGCCCCAGCATTTT.

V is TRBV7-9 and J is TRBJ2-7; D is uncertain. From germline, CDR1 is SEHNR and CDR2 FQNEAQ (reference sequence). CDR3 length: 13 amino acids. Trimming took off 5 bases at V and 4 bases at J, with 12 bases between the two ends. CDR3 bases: TGTGCCAGCAGCCTCGGACCCCGTTACGAGCAGTACTTC. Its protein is CASSLGPRYEQYF. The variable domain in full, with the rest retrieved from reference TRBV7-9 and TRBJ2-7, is DTGVSQNPRHKITKRGQNVTFRCDPISEHNRLYWYRQTLGQGPEFLTYFQNEAQLEKSRLLSDRFSAERPKGSFSTLEIQRTEQGDSAMYLCASSLGPRYEQYFGPGTRLTVT.

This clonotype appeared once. CDR3 nucleotides: TGTGCCAGCAGCCGTTTCCCAGGTGTGGCTTTCTTT. Translating gives CASSRFPGVAFF. The chain uses TRBV3-1 and TRBJ1-1, with unresolved D. The CDR3 extends over 12 amino acids. Germline CDR1 and CDR2: LGHDT and YNNKEL (reference sequence). Trimming took off 4 bases at V and 11 bases at J, with 14 bases between the two ends.

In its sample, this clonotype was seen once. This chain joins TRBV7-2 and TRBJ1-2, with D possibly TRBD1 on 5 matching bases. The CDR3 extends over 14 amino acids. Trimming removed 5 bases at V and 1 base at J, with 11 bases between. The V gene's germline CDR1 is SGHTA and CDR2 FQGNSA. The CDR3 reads CASSAEGINYGYTF. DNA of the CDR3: TGTGCCAGCAGCGCAGAGGGGATTAACTATGGCTACACCTTC.

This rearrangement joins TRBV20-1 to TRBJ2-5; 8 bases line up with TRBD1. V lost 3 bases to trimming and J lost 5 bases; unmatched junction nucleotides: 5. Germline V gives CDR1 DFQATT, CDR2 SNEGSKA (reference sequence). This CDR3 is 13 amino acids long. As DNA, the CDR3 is TGCAGTGCTAGGGGACAGGTTACTGAGACCCAGTACTTC. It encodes CSARGQVTETQYF.

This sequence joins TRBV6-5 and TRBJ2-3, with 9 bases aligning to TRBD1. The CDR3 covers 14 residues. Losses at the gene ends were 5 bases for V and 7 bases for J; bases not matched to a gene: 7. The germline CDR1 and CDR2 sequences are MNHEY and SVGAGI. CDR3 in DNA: TGTGCCAGCAGTCGGGGACAGGGCGGGAATACGCAGTATTTT. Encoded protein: CASSRGQGGNTQYF.

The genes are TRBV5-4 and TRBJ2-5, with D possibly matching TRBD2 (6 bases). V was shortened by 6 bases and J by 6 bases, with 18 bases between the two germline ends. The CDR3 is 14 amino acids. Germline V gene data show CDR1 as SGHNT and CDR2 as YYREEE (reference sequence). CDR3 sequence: CASTQLGGRKTQYF. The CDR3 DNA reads TGTGCCAGCACTCAGCTCGGGGGTCGAAAGACCCAGTACTTC.

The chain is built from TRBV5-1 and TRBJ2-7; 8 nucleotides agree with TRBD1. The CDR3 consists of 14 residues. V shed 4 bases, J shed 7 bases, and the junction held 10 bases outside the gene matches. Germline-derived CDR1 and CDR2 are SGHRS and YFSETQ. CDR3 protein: CASSPGQVIEEQYF. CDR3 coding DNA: TGCGCCAGCAGCCCGGGACAGGTCATAGAGGAGCAGTACTTC.

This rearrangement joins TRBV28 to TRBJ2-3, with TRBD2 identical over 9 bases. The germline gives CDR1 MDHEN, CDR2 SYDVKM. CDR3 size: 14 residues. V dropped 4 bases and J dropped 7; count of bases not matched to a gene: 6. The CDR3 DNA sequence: TGTGCCAGCAGTTCCCACCTAGCGGGGCATACGCAGTATTTT. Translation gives CASSSHLAGHTQYF.

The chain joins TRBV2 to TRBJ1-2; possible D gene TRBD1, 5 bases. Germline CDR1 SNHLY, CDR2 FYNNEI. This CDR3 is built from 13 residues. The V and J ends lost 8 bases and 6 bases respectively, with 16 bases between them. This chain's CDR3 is CASEAGSVDGYTF. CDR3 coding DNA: TGTGCCAGCGAGGCAGGGTCGGTTGATGGCTACACCTTC.

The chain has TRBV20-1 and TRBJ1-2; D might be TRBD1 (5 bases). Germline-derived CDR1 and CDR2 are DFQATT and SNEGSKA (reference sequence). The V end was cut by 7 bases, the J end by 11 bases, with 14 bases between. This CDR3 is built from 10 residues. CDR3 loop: CSDRPLGYTF. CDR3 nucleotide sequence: TGCAGTGACAGGCCCCTTGGTTACACCTTC.